This TCR beta chain was profiled in a study of cytomegalovirus exposure and HLA in healthy donors. The wider study: The roughly 120 validation repertoires used the same platform as the roughly 700 first-cohort repertoires (as reported by a later analysis). Study-level results: Investigators reported under 200 TCR beta chains as tied to cytomegalovirus. Among the CMV-associated chains, three were confirmed in vitro as specific for CMV antigens.

The germline V gene encodes CDR1 KGHSH and CDR2 LQKENI. The CDR3 contains 18 residues. With 2 bases clipped from V and 4 bases from J, the junction kept 11 bases outside the gene matches. On this clone: Its antigen is not known.

Sequencing used immunoSEQ multiplex PCR; TCRdb keeps in-frame clones, though not all of them. The repertoire holds 150,000 to 200,000 clones, just under 90% seen once, with over 9% in the top ten. The receptor was isolated from a woman aged 18-29 years in good health and CMV-seropositive. Sequencing was performed on PBMCs. The genes are TRBV18 and TRBJ2-6; 7 bases are a match to TRBD1. The CDR3 loop is CASSPMNPDRAGANVLTF. In DNA form, the CDR3 reads TGTGCCAGCTCACCAATGAACCCAGACAGGGCCGGGGCCAACGTCCTGACTTTC.